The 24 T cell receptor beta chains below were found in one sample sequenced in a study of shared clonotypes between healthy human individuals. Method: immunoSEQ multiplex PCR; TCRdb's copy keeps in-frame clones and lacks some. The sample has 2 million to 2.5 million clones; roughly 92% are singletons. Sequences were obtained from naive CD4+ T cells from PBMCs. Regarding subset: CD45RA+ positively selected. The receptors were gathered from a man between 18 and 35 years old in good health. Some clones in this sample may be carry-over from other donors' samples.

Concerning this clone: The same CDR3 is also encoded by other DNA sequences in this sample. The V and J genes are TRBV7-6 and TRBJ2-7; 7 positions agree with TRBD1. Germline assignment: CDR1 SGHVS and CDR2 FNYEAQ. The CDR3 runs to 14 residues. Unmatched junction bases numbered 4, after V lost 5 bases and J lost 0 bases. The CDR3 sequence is CASSPRDSSYEQYF. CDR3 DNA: TGTGCCAGCAGCCCACGGGACAGCTCCTACGAGCAGTACTTC. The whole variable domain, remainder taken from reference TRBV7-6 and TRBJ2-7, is GAGVSQSPRYKVTKRGQDVALRCDPISGHVSLYWYRQALGQGPEFLTYFNYEAQQDKSGLPNDRFSAERPEGSISTLTIQRTEQRDSAMYRCASSPRDSSYEQYFGPGTRLTVT.

CDR3 amino acids: CASSQDYWEWDTGELFF. The CDR3 coding sequence is TGTGCCAGCAGCCAAGATTACTGGGAGTGGGACACCGGGGAGCTGTTTTTT. This rearrangement joins TRBV14 to TRBJ2-2; D may be TRBD2 (5 bases). Germline V gene lookup returns CDR1 SGHDN and CDR2 FVKESK. V lost 0 bases to trimming and J lost 3 bases, with 14 bases between them. This CDR3 spans 17 amino acids.

The CDR3 coding sequence is TGTGCCAGCAGCTTGGGAGTCCGGGGGCCGGTCTATGGCTACACCTTC. Translation gives CASSLGVRGPVYGYTF. This chain joins TRBV5-6 and TRBJ1-2, with a weak D call TRBD1 (6 bases). The CDR3 covers 16 residues. The V end was cut by 0 bases, the J end by 4 bases, with 16 bases between. Germline-derived CDR1 and CDR2 are SGHDT and YYEEEE.

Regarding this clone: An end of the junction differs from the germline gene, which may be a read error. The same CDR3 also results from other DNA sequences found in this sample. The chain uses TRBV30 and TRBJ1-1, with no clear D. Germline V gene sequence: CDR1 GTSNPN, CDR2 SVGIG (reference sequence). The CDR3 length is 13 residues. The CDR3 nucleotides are TGTGCCTGGAGTGCCCTTAGGTGGACTGAAGCCTTCTTT. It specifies CAWSALRWTEAFF.

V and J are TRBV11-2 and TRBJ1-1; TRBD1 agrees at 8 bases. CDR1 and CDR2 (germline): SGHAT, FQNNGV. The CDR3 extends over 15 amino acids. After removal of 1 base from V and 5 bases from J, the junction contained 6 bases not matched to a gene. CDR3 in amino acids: CASSLAGGVRTEAFF. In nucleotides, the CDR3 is TGTGCCAGCAGCTTAGCAGGGGGCGTTAGGACTGAAGCTTTCTTT.

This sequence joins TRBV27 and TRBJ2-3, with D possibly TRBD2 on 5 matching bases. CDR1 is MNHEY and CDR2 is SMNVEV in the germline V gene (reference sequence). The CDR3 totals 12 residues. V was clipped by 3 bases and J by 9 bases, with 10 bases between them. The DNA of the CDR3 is TGTGCCAGCAGTTTTAAAGGGAGAACGCAGTATTTT. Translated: CASSFKGRTQYF.

In DNA form, the CDR3 reads TGTGCCAGCAGTTACCAGGGGGTCTCCTACAATGAGCAGTTCTTC. Protein product: CASSYQGVSYNEQFF. The V gene is TRBV2, the J gene TRBJ2-1, with 7 positions matching TRBD1. Germline lookup yields CDR1 SNHLY and CDR2 FYNNEI. The CDR3 has 15 residues. The V gene end was trimmed by 5 bases and the J gene end by 0 bases; junction bases not matched to a gene: 4.

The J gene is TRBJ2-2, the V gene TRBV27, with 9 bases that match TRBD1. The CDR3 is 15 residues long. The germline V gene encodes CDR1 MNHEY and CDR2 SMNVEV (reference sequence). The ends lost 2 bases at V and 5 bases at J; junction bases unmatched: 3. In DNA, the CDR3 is TGTGCCAGCAGTTTACGACAGGGGGGTACCGGGGAGCTGTTTTTT. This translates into CASSLRQGGTGELFF.

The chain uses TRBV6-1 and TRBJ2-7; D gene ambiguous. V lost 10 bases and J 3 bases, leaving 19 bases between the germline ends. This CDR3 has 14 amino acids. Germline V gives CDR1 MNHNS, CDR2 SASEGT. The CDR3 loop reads CATQGVGSRYEQYF. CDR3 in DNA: TGTGCCACCCAAGGAGTGGGCTCTCGCTACGAGCAGTACTTC.

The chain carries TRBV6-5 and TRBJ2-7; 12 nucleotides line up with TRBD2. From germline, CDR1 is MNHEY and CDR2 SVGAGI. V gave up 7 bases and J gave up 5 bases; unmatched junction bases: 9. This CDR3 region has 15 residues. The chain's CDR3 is CASTESSGRANEQYF. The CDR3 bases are TGTGCCAGCACCGAATCTAGCGGGAGGGCCAACGAGCAGTACTTC.

CDR3 bases: TGTGCCAGTGGTCAGAGGAGCTCTGGAAACACCATATATTTT. This sequence encodes CASGQRSSGNTIYF. This chain joins TRBV19 and TRBJ1-3, with D hard to call. V shed 8 bases and J shed 0 bases, with 11 bases lying between them. The CDR3 runs to 14 residues. Germline CDR1 and CDR2: LNHDA and SQIVND (reference sequence).

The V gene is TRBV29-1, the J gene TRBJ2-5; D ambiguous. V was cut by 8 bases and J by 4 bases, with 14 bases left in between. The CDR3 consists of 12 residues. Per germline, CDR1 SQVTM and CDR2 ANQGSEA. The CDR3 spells CSSSKGPETQYF. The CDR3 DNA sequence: TGCAGCTCTTCTAAGGGTCCAGAGACCCAGTACTTC.

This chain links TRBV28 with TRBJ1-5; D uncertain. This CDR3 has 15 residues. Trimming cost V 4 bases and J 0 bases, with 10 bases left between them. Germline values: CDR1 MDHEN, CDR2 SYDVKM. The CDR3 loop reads CASSSFLGSNQPQHF. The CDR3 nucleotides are TGTGCCAGCAGTTCCTTTCTTGGTAGCAATCAGCCCCAGCATTTT.

The CDR3 sequence: CASSPHGSQETQYF. CDR3 nucleotide sequence: TGTGCCAGCAGCCCACATGGGTCCCAAGAGACCCAGTACTTC. The chain uses TRBV5-4 and TRBJ2-5; D is uncertain. V was trimmed by 4 bases and J by 1 base, leaving 11 bases between them. The germline V gene encodes CDR1 SGHNT and CDR2 YYREEE (reference sequence). The CDR3 length is 14 residues.

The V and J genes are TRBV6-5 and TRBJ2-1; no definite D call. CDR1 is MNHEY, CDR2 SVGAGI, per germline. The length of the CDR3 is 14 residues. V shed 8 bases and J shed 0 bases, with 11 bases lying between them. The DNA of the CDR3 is TGTGCCAGCTGGCGTGCGAGCTCCTACAATGAGCAGTTCTTC. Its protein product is CASWRASSYNEQFF.

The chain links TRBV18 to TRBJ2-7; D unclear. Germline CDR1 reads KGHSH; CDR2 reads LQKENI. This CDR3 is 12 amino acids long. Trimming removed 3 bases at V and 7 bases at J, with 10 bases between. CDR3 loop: CASSPTQVEQYF. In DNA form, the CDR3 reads TGTGCCAGCTCACCCACCCAAGTGGAGCAGTACTTC.

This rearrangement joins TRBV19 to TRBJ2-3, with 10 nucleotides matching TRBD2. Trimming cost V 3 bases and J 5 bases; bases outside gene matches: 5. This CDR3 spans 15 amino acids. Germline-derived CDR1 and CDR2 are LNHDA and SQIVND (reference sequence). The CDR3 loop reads CASSMWTSGKDTQYF. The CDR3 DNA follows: TGTGCCAGTAGTATGTGGACTAGCGGCAAAGATACGCAGTATTTT.

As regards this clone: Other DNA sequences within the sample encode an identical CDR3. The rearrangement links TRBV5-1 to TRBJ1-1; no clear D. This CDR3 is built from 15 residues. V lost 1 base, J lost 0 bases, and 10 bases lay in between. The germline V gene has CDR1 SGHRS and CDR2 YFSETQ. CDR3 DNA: TGCGCCAGCAGCTTGTCCCCAGGCTTGAACACTGAAGCTTTCTTT. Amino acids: CASSLSPGLNTEAFF.

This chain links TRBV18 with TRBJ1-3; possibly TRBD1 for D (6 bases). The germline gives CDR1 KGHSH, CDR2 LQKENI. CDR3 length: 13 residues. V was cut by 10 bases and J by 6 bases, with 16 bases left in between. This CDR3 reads CATQQGEANTIYF. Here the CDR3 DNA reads TGTGCCACTCAACAGGGAGAAGCAAACACCATATATTTT.

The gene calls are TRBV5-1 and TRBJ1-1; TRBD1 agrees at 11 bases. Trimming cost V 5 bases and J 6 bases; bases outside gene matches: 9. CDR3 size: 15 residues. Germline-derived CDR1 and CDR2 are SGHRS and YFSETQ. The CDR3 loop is CASRRDPGQGAEAFF. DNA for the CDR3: TGCGCCAGCAGACGAGATCCGGGACAGGGGGCTGAAGCTTTCTTT. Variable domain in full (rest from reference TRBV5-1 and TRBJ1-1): KAGVTQTPRYLIKTRGQQVTLSCSPISGHRSVSWYQQTPGQGLQFLFEYFSETQRNKGNFPGRFSGRQFSNSRSEMNVSTLELGDSALYLCASRRDPGQGAEAFFGQGTRLTVV.

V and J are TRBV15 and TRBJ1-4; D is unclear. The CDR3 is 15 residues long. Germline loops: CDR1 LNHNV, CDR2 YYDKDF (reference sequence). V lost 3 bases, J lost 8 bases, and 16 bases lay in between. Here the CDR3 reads CATSRASTFEEKLFF. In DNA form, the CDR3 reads TGTGCCACCAGCAGGGCCTCGACGTTCGAGGAAAAACTGTTTTTT.

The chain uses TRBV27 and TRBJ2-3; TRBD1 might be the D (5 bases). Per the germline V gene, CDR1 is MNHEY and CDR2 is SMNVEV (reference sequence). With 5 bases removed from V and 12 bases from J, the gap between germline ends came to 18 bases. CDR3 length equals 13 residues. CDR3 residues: CASSLSRVRHQYF. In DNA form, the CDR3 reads TGTGCCAGCAGTCTCTCCAGGGTTCGCCACCAGTATTTT.

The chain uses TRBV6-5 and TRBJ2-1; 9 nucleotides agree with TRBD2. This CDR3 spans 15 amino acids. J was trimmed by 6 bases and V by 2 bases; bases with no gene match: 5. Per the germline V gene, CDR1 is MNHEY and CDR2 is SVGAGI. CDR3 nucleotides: TGTGCCAGCAGTTACGCGGGAGGGCCATCCAATGAGCAGTTCTTC. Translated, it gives CASSYAGGPSNEQFF.

CDR3 amino acids: CASSLFEGLGYGYTF. The CDR3 nucleotides are TGTGCCAGCAGTTTATTTGAGGGGCTTGGCTATGGCTACACCTTC. V and J are TRBV28 and TRBJ1-2; perhaps TRBD1 as D (5 bases). This CDR3 contains 15 residues. CDR1 is MDHEN and CDR2 is SYDVKM in the germline V gene. The V end lost 1 base, the J end lost 4 bases, and 13 bases lay between the germline ends.